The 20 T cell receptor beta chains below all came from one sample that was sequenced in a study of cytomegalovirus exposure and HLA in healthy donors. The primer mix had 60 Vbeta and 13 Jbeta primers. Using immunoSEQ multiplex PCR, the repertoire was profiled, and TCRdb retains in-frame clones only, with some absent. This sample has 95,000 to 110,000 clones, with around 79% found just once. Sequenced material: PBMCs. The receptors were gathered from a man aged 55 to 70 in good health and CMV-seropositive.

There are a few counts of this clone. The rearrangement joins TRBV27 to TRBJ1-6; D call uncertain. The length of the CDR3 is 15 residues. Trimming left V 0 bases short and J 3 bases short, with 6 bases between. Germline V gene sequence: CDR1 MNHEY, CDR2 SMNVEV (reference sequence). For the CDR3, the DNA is TGTGCCAGCAGTTTATCTCGCTACTATAATTCACCCCTCCACTTT. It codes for CASSLSRYYNSPLHF.

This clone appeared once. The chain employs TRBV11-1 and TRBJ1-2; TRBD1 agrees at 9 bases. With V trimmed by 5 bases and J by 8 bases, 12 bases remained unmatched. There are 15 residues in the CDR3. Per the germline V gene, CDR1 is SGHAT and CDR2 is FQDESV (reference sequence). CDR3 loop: CASSLAPGQGKGYTF. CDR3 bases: TGTGCCAGCAGCCTGGCCCCGGGACAGGGAAAAGGCTACACCTTC.

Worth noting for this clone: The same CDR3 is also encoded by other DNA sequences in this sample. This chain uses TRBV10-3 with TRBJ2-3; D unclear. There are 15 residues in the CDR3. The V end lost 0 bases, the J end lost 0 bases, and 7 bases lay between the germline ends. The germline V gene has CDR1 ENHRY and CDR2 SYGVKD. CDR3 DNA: TGTGCCATCAGTGAGTCTCTCACTAGCACAGATACGCAGTATTTT. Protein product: CAISESLTSTDTQYF.

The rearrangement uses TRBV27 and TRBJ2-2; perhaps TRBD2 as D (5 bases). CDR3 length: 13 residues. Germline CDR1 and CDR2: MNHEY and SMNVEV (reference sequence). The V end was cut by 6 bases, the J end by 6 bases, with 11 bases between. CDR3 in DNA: TGTGCCAGCAGCCGGGGTACCGCCGGGGAGCTGTTTTTT. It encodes CASSRGTAGELFF.

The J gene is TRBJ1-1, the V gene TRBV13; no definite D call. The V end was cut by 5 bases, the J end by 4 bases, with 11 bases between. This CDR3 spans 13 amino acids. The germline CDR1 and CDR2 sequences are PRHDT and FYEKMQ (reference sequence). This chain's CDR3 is CASSPGRGTEAFF. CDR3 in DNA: TGTGCCAGCAGCCCCGGGCGGGGCACTGAAGCTTTCTTT.

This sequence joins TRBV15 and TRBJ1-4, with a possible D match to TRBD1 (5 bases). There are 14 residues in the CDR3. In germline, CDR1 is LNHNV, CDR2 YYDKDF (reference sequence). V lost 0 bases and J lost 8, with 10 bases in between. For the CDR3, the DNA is TGTGCCACCAGCAGAGATCGGGACTGGGAAAAACTGTTTTTT. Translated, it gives CATSRDRDWEKLFF.

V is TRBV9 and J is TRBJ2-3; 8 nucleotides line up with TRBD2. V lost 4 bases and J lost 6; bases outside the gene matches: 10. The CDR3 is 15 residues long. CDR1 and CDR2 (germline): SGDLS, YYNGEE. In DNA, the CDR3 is TGTGCCAGCAGCCCCAGTGCGGGGGGCCTGGATACGCAGTATTTT. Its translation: CASSPSAGGLDTQYF.

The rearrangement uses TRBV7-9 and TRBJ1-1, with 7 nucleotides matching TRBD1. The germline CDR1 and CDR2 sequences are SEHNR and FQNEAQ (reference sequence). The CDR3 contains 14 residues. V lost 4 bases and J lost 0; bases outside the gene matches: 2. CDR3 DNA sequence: TGTGCCAGCAGCTGGGGACAGCTGAACACTGAAGCTTTCTTT. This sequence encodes CASSWGQLNTEAFF. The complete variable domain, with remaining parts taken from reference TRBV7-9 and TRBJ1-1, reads DTGVSQNPRHKITKRGQNVTFRCDPISEHNRLYWYRQTLGQGPEFLTYFQNEAQLEKSRLLSDRFSAERPKGSFSTLEIQRTEQGDSAMYLCASSWGQLNTEAFFGQGTRLTVV.

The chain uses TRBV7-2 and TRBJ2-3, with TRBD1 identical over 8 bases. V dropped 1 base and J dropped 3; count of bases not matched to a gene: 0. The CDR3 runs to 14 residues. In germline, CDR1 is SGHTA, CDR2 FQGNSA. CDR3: CASSLGQGTDTQYF. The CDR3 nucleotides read TGTGCCAGCAGCTTAGGACAGGGGACAGATACGCAGTATTTT.

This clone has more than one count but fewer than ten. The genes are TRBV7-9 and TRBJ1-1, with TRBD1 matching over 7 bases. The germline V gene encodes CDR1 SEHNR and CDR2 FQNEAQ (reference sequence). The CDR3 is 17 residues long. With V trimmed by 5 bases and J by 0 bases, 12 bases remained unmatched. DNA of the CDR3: TGTGCCAGCAGCCAAATACCGACAGGGCAGTTGAACACTGAAGCTTTCTTT. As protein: CASSQIPTGQLNTEAFF.

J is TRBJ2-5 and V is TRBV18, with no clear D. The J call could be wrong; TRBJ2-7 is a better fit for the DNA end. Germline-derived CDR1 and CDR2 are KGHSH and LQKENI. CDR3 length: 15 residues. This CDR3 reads CASSPGQSQTYEQYF. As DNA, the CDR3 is TGTGCCAGCTCACCAGGGCAGAGCCAAACCTACGAGCAGTACTTC.

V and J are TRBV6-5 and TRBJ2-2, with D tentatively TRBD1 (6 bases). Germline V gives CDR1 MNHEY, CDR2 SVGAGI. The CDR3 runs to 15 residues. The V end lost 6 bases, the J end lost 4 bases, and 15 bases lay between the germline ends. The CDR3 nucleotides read TGTGCCAGCAGGGCACAGGGAAGCGGCACCGGGGAGCTGTTTTTT. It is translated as CASRAQGSGTGELFF.

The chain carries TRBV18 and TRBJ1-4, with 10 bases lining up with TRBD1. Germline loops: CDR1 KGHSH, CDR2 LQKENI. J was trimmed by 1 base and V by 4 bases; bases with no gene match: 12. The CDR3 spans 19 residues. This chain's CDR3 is CASSLLTGTGELTNEKLFF. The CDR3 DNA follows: TGTGCCAGCTCACTTCTAACCGGGACAGGGGAACTAACTAATGAAAAACTGTTTTTT.

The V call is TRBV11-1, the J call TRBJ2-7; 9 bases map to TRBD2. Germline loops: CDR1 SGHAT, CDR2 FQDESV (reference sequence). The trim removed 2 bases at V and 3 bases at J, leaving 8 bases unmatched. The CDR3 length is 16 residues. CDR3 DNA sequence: TGTGCCAGCAGCTTATCTTCCGGGACTAGCAACTACGAGCAGTACTTC. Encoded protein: CASSLSSGTSNYEQYF. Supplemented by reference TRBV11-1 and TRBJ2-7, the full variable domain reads EAEVAQSPRYKITEKSQAVAFWCDPISGHATLYWYRQILGQGPELLVQFQDESVVDDSQLPKDRFSAERLKGVDSTLKIQPAELGDSAMYLCASSLSSGTSNYEQYFGPGTRLTVT.

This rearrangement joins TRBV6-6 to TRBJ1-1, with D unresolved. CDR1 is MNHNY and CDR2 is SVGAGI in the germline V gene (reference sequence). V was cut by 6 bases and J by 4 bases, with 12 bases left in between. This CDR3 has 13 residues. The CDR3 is CASRTFESTEAFF. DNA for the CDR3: TGTGCCAGCAGGACATTTGAAAGCACTGAAGCTTTCTTT.

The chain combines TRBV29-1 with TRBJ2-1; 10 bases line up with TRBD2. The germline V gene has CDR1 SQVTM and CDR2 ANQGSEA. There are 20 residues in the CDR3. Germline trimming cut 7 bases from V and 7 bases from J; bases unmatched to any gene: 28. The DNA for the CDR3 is TGCAGCGGGGCGGGTATGGGGTCACGGCAGCGGGGGGGCGGAAGGAATGAGCAGTTCTTC. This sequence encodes CSGAGMGSRQRGGGRNEQFF.

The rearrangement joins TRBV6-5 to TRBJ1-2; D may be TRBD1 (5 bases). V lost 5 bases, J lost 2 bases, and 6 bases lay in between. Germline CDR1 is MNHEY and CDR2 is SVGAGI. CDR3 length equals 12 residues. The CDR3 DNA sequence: TGTGCCAGCAGTCGGACAAACTATGGCTACACCTTC. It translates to CASSRTNYGYTF.

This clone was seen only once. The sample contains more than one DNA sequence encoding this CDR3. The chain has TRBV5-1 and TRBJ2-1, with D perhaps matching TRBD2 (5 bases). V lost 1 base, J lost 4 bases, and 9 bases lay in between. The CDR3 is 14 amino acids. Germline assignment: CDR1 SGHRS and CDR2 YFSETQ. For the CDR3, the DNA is TGCGCCAGCAGCTTGACTAGTGGTTACAATGAGCAGTTCTTC. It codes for CASSLTSGYNEQFF. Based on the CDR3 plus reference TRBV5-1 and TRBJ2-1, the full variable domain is KAGVTQTPRYLIKTRGQQVTLSCSPISGHRSVSWYQQTPGQGLQFLFEYFSETQRNKGNFPGRFSGRQFSNSRSEMNVSTLELGDSALYLCASSLTSGYNEQFFGPGTRLTVL.

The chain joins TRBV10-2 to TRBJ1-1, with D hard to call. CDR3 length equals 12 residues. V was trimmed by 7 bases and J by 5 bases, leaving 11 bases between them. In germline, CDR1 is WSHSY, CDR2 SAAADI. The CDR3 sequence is CASKAGQTEAFF. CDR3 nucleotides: TGCGCCAGCAAGGCGGGTCAGACTGAAGCTTTCTTT.

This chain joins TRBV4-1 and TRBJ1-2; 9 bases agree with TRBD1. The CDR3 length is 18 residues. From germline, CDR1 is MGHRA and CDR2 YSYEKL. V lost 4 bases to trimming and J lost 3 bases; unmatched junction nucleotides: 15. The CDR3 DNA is TGCGCCAGCAGCCGACTTTGGGAACAGGGGGCTTTGGACTATGGCTACACCTTC. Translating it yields CASSRLWEQGALDYGYTF.